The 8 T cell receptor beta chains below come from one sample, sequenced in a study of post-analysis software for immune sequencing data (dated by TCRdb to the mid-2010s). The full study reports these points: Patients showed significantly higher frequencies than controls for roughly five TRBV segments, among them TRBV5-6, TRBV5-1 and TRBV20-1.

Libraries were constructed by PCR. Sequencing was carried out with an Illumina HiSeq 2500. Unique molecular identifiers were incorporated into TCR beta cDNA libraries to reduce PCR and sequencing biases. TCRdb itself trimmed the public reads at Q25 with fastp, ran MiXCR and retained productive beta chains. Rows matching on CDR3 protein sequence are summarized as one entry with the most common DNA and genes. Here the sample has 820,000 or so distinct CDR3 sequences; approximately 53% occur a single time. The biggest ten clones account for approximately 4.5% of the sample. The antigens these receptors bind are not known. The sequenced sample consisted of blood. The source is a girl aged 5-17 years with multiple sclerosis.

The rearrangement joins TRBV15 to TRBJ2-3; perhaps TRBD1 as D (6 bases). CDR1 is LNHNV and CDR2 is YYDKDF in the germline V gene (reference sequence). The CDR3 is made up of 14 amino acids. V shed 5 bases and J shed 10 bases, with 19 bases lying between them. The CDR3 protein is CATSPYSQGSSQYF. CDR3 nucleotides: TGTGCCACCAGCCCCTACTCACAGGGATCCTCGCAGTATTTT.

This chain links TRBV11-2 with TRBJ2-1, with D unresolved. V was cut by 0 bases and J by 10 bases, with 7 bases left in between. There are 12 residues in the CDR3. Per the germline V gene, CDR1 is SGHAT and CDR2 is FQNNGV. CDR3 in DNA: TGTGCCAGCAGCTTAGATTCAGTAGAGCAGTTCTTC. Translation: CASSLDSVEQFF. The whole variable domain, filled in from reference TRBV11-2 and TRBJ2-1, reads EAGVAQSPRYKIIEKRQSVAFWCNPISGHATLYWYQQILGQGPKLLIQFQNNGVVDDSQLPKDRFSAERLKGVDSTLKIQPAKLEDSAVYLCASSLDSVEQFFGPGTRLTVL.

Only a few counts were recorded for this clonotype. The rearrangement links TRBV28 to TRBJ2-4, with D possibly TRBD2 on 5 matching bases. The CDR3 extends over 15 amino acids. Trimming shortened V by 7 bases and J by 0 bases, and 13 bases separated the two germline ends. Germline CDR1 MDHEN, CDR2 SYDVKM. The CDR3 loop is CASTSGLLAKNIQYF. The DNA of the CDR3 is TGTGCCAGCACCTCAGGACTTCTAGCCAAAAACATTCAGTACTTC.

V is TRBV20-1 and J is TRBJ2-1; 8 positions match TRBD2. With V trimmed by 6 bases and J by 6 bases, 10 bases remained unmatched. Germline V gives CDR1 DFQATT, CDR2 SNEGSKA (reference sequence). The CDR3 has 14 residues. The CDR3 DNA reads TGCAGTGCAACTACTAGCGGAGGACTCAATGAGCAGTTCTTC. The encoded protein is CSATTSGGLNEQFF.

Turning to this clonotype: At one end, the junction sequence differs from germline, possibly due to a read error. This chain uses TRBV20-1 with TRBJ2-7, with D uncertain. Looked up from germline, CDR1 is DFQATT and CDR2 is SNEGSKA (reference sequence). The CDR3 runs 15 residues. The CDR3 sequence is CSAGETRSNSYEQYF. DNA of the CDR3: TGCAGTGCTGGAGAGACCCGGTCCAACTCCTACGAGCAGTACTTC.

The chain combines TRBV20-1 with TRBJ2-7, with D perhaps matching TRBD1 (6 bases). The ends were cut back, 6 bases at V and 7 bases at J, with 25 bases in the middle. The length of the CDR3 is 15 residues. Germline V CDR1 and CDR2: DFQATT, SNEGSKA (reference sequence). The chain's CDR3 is CSAKRDIPGLGEQYF. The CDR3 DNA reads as TGCAGTGCCAAACGGGACATCCCGGGCCTGGGTGAGCAGTACTTC.

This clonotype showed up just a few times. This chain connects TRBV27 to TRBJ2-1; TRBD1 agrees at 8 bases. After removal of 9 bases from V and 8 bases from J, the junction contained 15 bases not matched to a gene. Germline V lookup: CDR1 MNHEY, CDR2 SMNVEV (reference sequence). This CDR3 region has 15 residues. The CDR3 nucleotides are TGTGCCAGGCCGACAGGGGTATCTTGGTGGGATGAGCAGTTCTTC. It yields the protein CARPTGVSWWDEQFF.

In nucleotides, the CDR3 is TGTGCCAGCAGTGAAGATAGGAAGGGACTAATCAGCAATGAGCAGTTCTTC. Translation gives CASSEDRKGLISNEQFF. J is TRBJ2-1 and V is TRBV6-1; 7 nucleotides align to TRBD2. In germline, CDR1 is MNHNS, CDR2 SASEGT. The CDR3 is made up of 17 amino acids. V dropped 1 base and J dropped 6; count of bases not matched to a gene: 12.